This T cell receptor (beta chain) was identified in a study of cytomegalovirus exposure and HLA in healthy donors. PCR used 60 Vbeta primers and 13 Jbeta primers. Sequencing used immunoSEQ multiplex PCR; TCRdb keeps in-frame clones, though not all of them. The repertoire has around 110,000 clones, 75% to 85% of them found once; the top ten carry more than 1.5%. CDR3 length: 13 amino acids. Germline values: CDR1 SGHNT, CDR2 YYREEE (reference sequence). Trimming stripped 2 bases from V and 8 bases from J, with 10 bases between. This rearrangement joins TRBV5-4 to TRBJ1-4; D is unclear. This sequence originates from a man aged 50 to 60 in good health and CMV-seronegative. Sequenced sample: PBMCs. CDR3 region: CASSFGEGEKLFF. The CDR3 DNA is TGTGCCAGCAGCTTTGGAGAAGGAGAAAAACTGTTTTTT. The full variable domain, completed using reference TRBV5-4 and TRBJ1-4, is ETGVTQSPTHLIKTRGQQVTLRCSSQSGHNTVSWYQQALGQGPQFIFQYYREEENGRGNFPPRFSGLQFPNYSSELNVNALELDDSALYLCASSFGEGEKLFFGSGTQLSVL.